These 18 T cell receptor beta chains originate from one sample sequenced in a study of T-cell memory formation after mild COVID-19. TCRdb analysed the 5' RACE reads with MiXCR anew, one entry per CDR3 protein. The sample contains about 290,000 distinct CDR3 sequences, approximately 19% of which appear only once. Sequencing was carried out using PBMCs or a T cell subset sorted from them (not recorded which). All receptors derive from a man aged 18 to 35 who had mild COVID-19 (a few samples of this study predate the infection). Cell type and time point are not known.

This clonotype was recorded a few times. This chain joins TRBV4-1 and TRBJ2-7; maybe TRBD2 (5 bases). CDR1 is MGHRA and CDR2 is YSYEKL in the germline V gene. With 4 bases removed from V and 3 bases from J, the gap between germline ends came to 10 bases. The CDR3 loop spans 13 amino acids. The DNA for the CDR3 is TGCGCCAGCAGCCCCGGACTGTTCTACGAGCAGTACTTC. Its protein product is CASSPGLFYEQYF.

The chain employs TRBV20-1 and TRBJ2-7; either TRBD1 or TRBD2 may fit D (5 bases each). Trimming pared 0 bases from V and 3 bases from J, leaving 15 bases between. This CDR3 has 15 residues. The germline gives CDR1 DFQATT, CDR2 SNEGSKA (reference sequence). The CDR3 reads CSARDPGRPLYEQYF. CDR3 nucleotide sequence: TGCAGTGCTAGAGATCCGGGACGGCCTCTCTACGAGCAGTACTTC.

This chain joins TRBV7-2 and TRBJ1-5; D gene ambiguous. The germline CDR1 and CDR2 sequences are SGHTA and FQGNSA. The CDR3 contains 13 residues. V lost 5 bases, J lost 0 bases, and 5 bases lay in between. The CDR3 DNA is TGTGCCAGCAGCAAATATAGCAATCAGCCCCAGCATTTT. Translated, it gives CASSKYSNQPQHF. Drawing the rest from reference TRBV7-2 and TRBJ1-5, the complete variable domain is GAGVSQSPSNKVTEKGKDVELRCDPISGHTALYWYRQSLGQGLEFLIYFQGNSAPDKSGLPSDRFSAERTGGSVSTLTIQRTQQEDSAVYLCASSKYSNQPQHFGDGTRLSIL.

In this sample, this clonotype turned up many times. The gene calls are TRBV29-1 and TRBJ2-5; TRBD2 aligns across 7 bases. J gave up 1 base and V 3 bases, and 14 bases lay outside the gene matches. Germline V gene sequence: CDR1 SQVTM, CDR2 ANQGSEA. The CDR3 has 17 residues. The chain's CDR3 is CSVEGESDGGTQETQYF. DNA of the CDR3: TGCAGCGTTGAGGGGGAATCTGACGGGGGGACCCAAGAGACCCAGTACTTC.

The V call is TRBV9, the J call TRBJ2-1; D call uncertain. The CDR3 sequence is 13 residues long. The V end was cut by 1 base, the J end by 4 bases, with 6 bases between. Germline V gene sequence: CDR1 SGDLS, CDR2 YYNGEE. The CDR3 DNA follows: TGTGCCAGCAGCGTATCCAGATACAATGAGCAGTTCTTC. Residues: CASSVSRYNEQFF.

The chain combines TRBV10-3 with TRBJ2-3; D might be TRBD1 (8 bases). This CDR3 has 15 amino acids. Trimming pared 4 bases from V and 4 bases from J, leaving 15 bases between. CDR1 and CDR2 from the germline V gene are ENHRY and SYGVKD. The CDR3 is CAISGTGGGPDTQYF. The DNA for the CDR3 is TGTGCCATCAGTGGAACAGGGGGGGGTCCAGATACGCAGTATTTT.

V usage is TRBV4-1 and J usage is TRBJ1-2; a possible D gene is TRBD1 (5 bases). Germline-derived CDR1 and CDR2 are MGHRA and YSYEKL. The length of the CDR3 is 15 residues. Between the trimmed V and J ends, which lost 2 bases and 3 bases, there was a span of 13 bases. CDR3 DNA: TGCGCCAGCAGCCAAATGGAGGGGCTCTACTATGGCTACACCTTC. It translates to CASSQMEGLYYGYTF.

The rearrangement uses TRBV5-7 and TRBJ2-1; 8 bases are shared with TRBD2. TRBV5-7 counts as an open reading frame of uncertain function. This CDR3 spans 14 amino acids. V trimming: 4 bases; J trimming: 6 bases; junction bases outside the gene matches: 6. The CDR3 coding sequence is TGTGCCAGCAGCCGCGGACTAGCAGGCAATGAGCAGTTCTTC. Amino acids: CASSRGLAGNEQFF.

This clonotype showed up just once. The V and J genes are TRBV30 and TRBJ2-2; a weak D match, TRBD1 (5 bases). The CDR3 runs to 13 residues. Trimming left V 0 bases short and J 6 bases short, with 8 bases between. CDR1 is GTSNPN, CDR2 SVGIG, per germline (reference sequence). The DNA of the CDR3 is TGTGCCTGGAGTGTTGTCAGGGCCGGGGAGCTGTTTTTT. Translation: CAWSVVRAGELFF.

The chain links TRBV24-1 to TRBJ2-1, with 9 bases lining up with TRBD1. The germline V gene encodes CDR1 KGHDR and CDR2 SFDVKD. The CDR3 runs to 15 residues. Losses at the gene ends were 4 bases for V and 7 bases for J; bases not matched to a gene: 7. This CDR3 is CATSEPNRGQNEQFF. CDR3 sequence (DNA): TGTGCCACCAGTGAACCTAACAGGGGGCAAAATGAGCAGTTCTTC.

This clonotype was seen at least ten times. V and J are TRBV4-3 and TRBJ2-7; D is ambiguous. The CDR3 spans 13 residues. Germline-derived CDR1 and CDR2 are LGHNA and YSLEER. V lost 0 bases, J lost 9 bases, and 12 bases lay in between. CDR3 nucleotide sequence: TGCGCCAGCAGCCAAGAGGTTGCAGGACGGCAGTACTTC. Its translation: CASSQEVAGRQYF.

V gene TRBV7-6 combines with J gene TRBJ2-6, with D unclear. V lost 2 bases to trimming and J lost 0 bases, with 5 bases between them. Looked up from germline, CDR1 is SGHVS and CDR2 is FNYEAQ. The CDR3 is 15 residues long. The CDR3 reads CASSLTISGANVLTF. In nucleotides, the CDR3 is TGTGCCAGCAGCTTAACGATCTCTGGGGCCAACGTCCTGACTTTC.

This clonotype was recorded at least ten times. CDR3 loop: CSARDSQILTLHF. DNA of the CDR3: TGCAGTGCTAGAGACAGTCAAATTCTTACCCTCCACTTT. The V gene is TRBV20-1, the J gene TRBJ1-6; D not certain. Germline CDR1 and CDR2: DFQATT and SNEGSKA (reference sequence). The CDR3 length is 13 residues. V was cut by 0 bases and J by 14 bases, with 14 bases left in between.

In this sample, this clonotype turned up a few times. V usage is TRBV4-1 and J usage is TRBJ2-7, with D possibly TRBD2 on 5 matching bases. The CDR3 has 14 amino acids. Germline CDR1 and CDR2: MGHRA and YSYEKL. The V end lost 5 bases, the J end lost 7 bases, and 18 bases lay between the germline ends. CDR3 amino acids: CASSSPQLRGEQYF. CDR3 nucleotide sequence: TGCGCCAGCAGCTCGCCACAACTCAGAGGGGAGCAGTACTTC.

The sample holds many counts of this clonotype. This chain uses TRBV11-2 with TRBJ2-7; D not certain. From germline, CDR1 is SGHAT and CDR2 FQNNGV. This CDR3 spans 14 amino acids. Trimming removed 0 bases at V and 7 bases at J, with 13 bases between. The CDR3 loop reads CASSLDLSSLEQYF. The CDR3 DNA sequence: TGTGCCAGCAGCTTAGATCTGTCCAGTTTGGAGCAGTACTTC.

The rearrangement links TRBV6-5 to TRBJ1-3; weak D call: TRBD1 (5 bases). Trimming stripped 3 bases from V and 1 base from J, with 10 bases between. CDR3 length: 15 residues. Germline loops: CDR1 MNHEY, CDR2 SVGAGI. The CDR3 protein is CASSYGGRSGNTIYF. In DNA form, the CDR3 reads TGTGCCAGCAGTTATGGGGGGAGATCTGGAAACACCATATATTTT.

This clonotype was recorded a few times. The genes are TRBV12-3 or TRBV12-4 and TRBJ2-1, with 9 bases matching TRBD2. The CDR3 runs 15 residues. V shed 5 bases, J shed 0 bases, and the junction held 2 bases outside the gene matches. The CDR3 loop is CASSDSGSSYNEQFF. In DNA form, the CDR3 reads TGTGCCAGCAGTGATAGCGGGAGCTCCTACAATGAGCAGTTCTTC.

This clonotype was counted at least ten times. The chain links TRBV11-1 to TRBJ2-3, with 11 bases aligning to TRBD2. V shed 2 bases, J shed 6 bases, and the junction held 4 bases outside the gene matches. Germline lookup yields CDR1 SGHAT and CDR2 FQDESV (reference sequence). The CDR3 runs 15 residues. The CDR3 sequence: CASSLTSGGPDTQYF. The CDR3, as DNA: TGTGCCAGCAGCTTAACTAGCGGGGGCCCCGATACGCAGTATTTT. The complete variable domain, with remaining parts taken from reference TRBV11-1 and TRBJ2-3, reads EAEVAQSPRYKITEKSQAVAFWCDPISGHATLYWYRQILGQGPELLVQFQDESVVDDSQLPKDRFSAERLKGVDSTLKIQPAELGDSAMYLCASSLTSGGPDTQYFGPGTRLTVL.